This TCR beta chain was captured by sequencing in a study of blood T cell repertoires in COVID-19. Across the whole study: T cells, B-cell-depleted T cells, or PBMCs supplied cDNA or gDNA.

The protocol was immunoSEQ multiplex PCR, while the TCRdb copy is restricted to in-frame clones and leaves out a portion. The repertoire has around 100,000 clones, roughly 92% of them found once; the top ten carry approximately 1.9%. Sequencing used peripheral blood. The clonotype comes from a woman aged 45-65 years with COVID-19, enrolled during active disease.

CDR3 region: CSATTPYGYTF. CDR3 in DNA: TGCAGTGCCACTACTCCCTATGGCTACACCTTC. J is TRBJ1-2 and V is TRBV20-1, with D unresolved. The CDR3 consists of 11 residues. CDR1 is DFQATT, CDR2 SNEGSKA, per germline (reference sequence). The V end was cut by 6 bases, the J end by 4 bases, with 9 bases between.